The clone carrying this TCR beta chain was detected many times. These data come from a study of metastatic and nonmetastatic thyroid tumors. The overall study: Repertoire data that came from the blood and tumor or nodule tissue of malignant and benign thyroid patients were compared.

Germline CDR1 is MNHEY and CDR2 is SMNVEV (reference sequence). There are 15 residues in the CDR3. V shed 2 bases, J shed 4 bases, and the junction held 6 bases outside the gene matches. Authors' data handling: Across clinicopathological groups, CDR3 differences served as the basis for building a distant-metastasis classifier for papillary thyroid cancer. TCRdb re-analyzed the PCR reads using MiXCR. The V and J calls here are based on TCRdb, not the publication. This table holds some 90,000 clones, 8.6% found once. Prior to thyroid surgery, none of the patients had received any treatment. Sequencing was carried out using blood. The chain is built from TRBV27 and TRBJ1-2; 8 bases agree with TRBD1. This receptor was taken from a female donor with papillary thyroid cancer or a benign thyroid nodule (not recorded which). Some clones in this sample may be carry-over from other donors' samples. As DNA, the CDR3 is TGTGCCAGCAGTTTAGGACAGGGTAATCTCTATGGCTACACCTTC. Amino acids: CASSLGQGNLYGYTF.